The 28 T cell receptor beta chains presented below share a single source sample, sequenced in a study of cytomegalovirus exposure and HLA in healthy donors. PCR was performed using 60 Vbeta and 13 Jbeta primers. Clones were sequenced by immunoSEQ multiplex PCR, and TCRdb holds only the in-frame ones, with some missing. The sample yields some 120,000 clones, approximately 80% seen once. What was sequenced was PBMCs. The receptors derive from a woman aged 18-35 years in good health and CMV-seropositive.

J is TRBJ1-5 and V is TRBV19, with D tentatively TRBD1 (6 bases). Germline V gene lookup returns CDR1 LNHDA and CDR2 SQIVND (reference sequence). This CDR3 has 13 residues. V shed 5 bases and J shed 7 bases, with 12 bases lying between them. The CDR3: CASSENRVQPQHF. The CDR3 DNA reads as TGTGCCAGTAGTGAAAACAGGGTACAGCCCCAGCATTTT.

The V gene is TRBV11-2, the J gene TRBJ2-1; TRBD2 matches at 9 bases. Germline CDR1 is SGHAT and CDR2 is FQNNGV. The CDR3 extends over 15 amino acids. J lost 7 bases, V lost 5 bases, and 9 bases had no gene match. CDR3 loop: CASSLGGGAANEQFF. The CDR3 coding sequence is TGTGCCAGCAGCCTCGGCGGGGGGGCCGCAAATGAGCAGTTCTTC.

The chain uses TRBV30 and TRBJ2-1, with 14 bases matching TRBD2. Germline V CDR1 and CDR2: GTSNPN, SVGIG (reference sequence). V lost 8 bases, J lost 7 bases, and 7 bases stayed unmatched. The CDR3 consists of 14 residues. The CDR3 nucleotides read TGTGCCGCCTCGACTAGCGGGGGGGATAATGAGCAGTTCTTC. It translates to CAASTSGGDNEQFF.

The rearrangement links TRBV6-4 to TRBJ2-6, with TRBD1 as a possible D gene (5 bases). Germline V gene sequence: CDR1 MRHNA, CDR2 SNTAGT. Trimming cost V 6 bases and J 5 bases, with 8 bases left between them. CDR3 size: 13 residues. CDR3 region: CASSDSWANVLTF. The CDR3, as DNA: TGTGCCAGCAGCGACAGCTGGGCCAACGTCCTGACTTTC.

This rearrangement joins TRBV5-1 to TRBJ2-7; D perhaps matches TRBD1 (5 bases). Germline values: CDR1 SGHRS, CDR2 YFSETQ. Deletions cut 7 bases from V and 0 bases from J, with 11 bases between. This CDR3 has 13 amino acids. The CDR3 spells CASAQGSSYEQYF. CDR3 nucleotide sequence: TGCGCCAGCGCTCAGGGCAGCTCCTACGAGCAGTACTTC.

The chain links TRBV7-9 to TRBJ2-5, with TRBD2 identical over 7 bases. J lost 2 bases, V lost 8 bases, and 8 bases had no gene match. The CDR3 totals 14 residues. Germline V lookup: CDR1 SEHNR, CDR2 FQNEAQ (reference sequence). The CDR3 region is CASGSGAVQETQYF. The DNA for the CDR3 is TGTGCCAGCGGAAGCGGGGCGGTACAAGAGACCCAGTACTTC.

The chain employs TRBV15 and TRBJ2-3, with a weak D call TRBD2 (6 bases). The CDR3 sequence is 15 residues long. Germline V gene data show CDR1 as LNHNV and CDR2 as YYDKDF (reference sequence). V was trimmed by 0 bases and J by 0 bases, leaving 7 bases between them. In DNA, the CDR3 is TGTGCCACCAGCAGAGAACGGGGGAGCACAGATACGCAGTATTTT. Translated, it gives CATSRERGSTDTQYF. Full variable domain (outside the CDR3, taken from reference TRBV15 and TRBJ2-3): DAMVIQNPRYQVTQFGKPVTLSCSQTLNHNVMYWYQQKSSQAPKLLFHYYDKDFNNEADTPDNFQSRRPNTSFCFLDIRSPGLGDTAMYLCATSRERGSTDTQYFGPGTRLTVL.

The V call is TRBV7-7, the J call TRBJ2-3; weak D call: TRBD2 (5 bases). Trimming left V 5 bases short and J 4 bases short, with 10 bases between. The CDR3 length is 13 residues. Germline CDR1 SSHAT, CDR2 FNYEAQ (reference sequence). The DNA for the CDR3 is TGTGCCAGCAGCCCCGGGCGGGCAGATACGCAGTATTTT. This codes for CASSPGRADTQYF.

The gene calls are TRBV7-9 and TRBJ1-5; 9 positions match TRBD1. From germline, CDR1 is SEHNR and CDR2 FQNEAQ (reference sequence). Trimming removed 5 bases from V and 0 bases from J; junction bases left unmatched: 11. The CDR3 extends over 18 amino acids. The CDR3 DNA reads as TGTGCCAGCAGCCACAGGACAGGGGTGGGATATAGCAATCAGCCCCAGCATTTT. Translated: CASSHRTGVGYSNQPQHF.

V usage is TRBV27 and J usage is TRBJ1-2; no clear D gene. The ends were cut back, 5 bases at V and 4 bases at J, with 14 bases in the middle. The CDR3 loop spans 14 amino acids. Germline V lookup: CDR1 MNHEY, CDR2 SMNVEV (reference sequence). Here the CDR3 reads CASSPLSGAYGYTF. The CDR3 DNA reads TGTGCCAGCAGTCCCCTCTCGGGAGCCTATGGCTACACCTTC.

The chain recombines TRBV7-6 with TRBJ2-5, with a weak D call TRBD2 (5 bases). This CDR3 is built from 16 residues. The V end was cut by 1 base, the J end by 1 base, with 13 bases between. Germline CDR1 reads SGHVS; CDR2 reads FNYEAQ. CDR3 amino acids: CASSLVDGGSQETQYF. The CDR3 region has the DNA TGTGCCAGCAGCTTAGTAGACGGTGGGAGCCAAGAGACCCAGTACTTC.

The rearrangement links TRBV29-1 to TRBJ2-5; possible D gene TRBD2, 5 bases. CDR1 SQVTM and CDR2 ANQGSEA come from the germline V gene. The CDR3 length is 11 residues. Trimming stripped 7 bases from V and 1 base from J, with 7 bases between. Here the CDR3 reads CSGGLQETQYF. Written as DNA, the CDR3 is TGCAGCGGAGGACTCCAAGAGACCCAGTACTTC.

This clone was observed a few times. As DNA, the CDR3 is TGTGCCAGCCCACGGGGGGGGTCTGGGGGACACCCCTACGAGCAGTACTTC. It codes for CASPRGGSGGHPYEQYF. V and J are TRBV18 and TRBJ2-7, with 8 bases identical to TRBD2. The CDR3 totals 17 residues. After removal of 8 bases from V and 2 bases from J, the junction contained 17 bases not matched to a gene. CDR1 is KGHSH, CDR2 LQKENI, per germline.

The chain recombines TRBV5-8 with TRBJ2-1; 14 nucleotides line up with TRBD2. Germline CDR1 reads SGHTS; CDR2 reads YDEGEE. The CDR3 runs to 16 residues. V lost 1 base and J lost 7; bases outside the gene matches: 4. As DNA, the CDR3 is TGTGCCAGCAGCTTGCGGGGACTAGCGGGGGCGAATGAGCAGTTCTTC. This codes for CASSLRGLAGANEQFF.

Concerning this clone itself: Compared with germline, one end of the junction differs, possibly owing to a read error. The CDR3 spells CVSINRGRGETQYF. CDR3 in DNA: TGTGTCAGCATAAACAGGGGGCGCGGGGAGACCCAGTACTTC. The V call is TRBV6-1, the J call TRBJ2-5; 9 positions agree with TRBD1. The CDR3 loop spans 14 amino acids. Germline V gene lookup returns CDR1 MNHNS and CDR2 SASEGT.

The V and J genes are TRBV5-1 and TRBJ2-3; 9 bases map to TRBD2. The CDR3 runs 15 residues. J lost 6 bases, V lost 5 bases, and 10 bases had no gene match. Germline assignment: CDR1 SGHRS and CDR2 YFSETQ. The CDR3 DNA sequence: TGCGCCAGCAGGGGACTAGCTAAGGGCTACGATACGCAGTATTTT. Translated: CASRGLAKGYDTQYF.

This clone was seen only once. The rearrangement uses TRBV15 and TRBJ1-2; tentatively, D is TRBD1 (5 bases). Germline lookup yields CDR1 LNHNV and CDR2 YYDKDF (reference sequence). The length of the CDR3 is 16 residues. Trimming pared 1 base from V and 1 base from J, leaving 13 bases between. Written as DNA, the CDR3 is TGTGCCACCAGCAGAGGGTTGGGGGGAGGTAACTATGGCTACACCTTC. This translates into CATSRGLGGGNYGYTF.

The chain carries TRBV6-5 and TRBJ2-5; 8 positions agree with TRBD2. The CDR3 is made up of 14 amino acids. From germline, CDR1 is MNHEY and CDR2 SVGAGI. The junction had 3 bases not matched to a gene; V was cut back by 5 bases and J by 1 base. CDR3 DNA: TGTGCCAGCAGTCGCGGGGGGCCCCAAGAGACCCAGTACTTC. Protein product: CASSRGGPQETQYF.

In this sample, this clone turned up once. This rearrangement joins TRBV7-8 to TRBJ1-2; 9 bases are a match to TRBD1. V lost 5 bases, J lost 7 bases, and 17 bases stayed unmatched. Germline lookup yields CDR1 SGHVS and CDR2 FQNEAQ. This CDR3 comprises 17 residues. As DNA, the CDR3 is TGTGCCAGCAGCACAAGTCATCCGGGACAGGGTACGGGTGGCTACACCTTC. Protein: CASSTSHPGQGTGGYTF.

This chain links TRBV5-1 with TRBJ2-2, with D unclear. This CDR3 comprises 15 residues. Germline CDR1 is SGHRS and CDR2 is YFSETQ. V lost 0 bases to trimming and J lost 4 bases, with 10 bases between them. The CDR3 DNA reads as TGCGCCAGCAGCTTGGCCGCTGCCGGCACCGGGGAGCTGTTTTTT. Translating it yields CASSLAAAGTGELFF.

The chain joins TRBV4-1 to TRBJ2-3, with 8 positions matching TRBD2. The CDR3 extends over 17 amino acids. The germline V gene encodes CDR1 MGHRA and CDR2 YSYEKL. The V segment lost 4 bases and the J segment 2 bases; nucleotides outside the gene matches: 11. The CDR3: CASSLTGGTGPTDTQYF. The CDR3 DNA is TGCGCCAGCAGCCTGACGGGGGGGACGGGCCCCACAGATACGCAGTATTTT.

A few counts support this clone. The rearrangement links TRBV5-4 to TRBJ1-2; perhaps TRBD1 as D (5 bases). The V gene lost 4 bases and the J gene lost 0 bases, with 19 bases spanning the gap. The germline V gene encodes CDR1 SGHNT and CDR2 YYREEE (reference sequence). This CDR3 contains 17 residues. The CDR3 sequence: CASSTIQGLTANYGYTF. CDR3 nucleotides: TGTGCCAGCAGCACCATCCAGGGCCTCACCGCTAACTATGGCTACACCTTC.

CDR3 bases: TGTGCCAGTAGTAGGGGACAGACCAAAAACATTCAGTACTTC. It specifies CASSRGQTKNIQYF. The V and J genes are TRBV19 and TRBJ2-4, with TRBD1 identical over 7 bases. The CDR3 spans 14 residues. Germline CDR1 LNHDA, CDR2 SQIVND (reference sequence). J gave up 2 bases and V 4 bases, and 2 bases lay outside the gene matches.

The rearrangement uses TRBV4-1 and TRBJ2-1, with TRBD1 identical over 9 bases. Germline lookup yields CDR1 MGHRA and CDR2 YSYEKL. The CDR3 contains 16 residues. V lost 0 bases, J lost 9 bases, and 9 bases stayed unmatched. The CDR3 bases are TGCGCCAGCAGCCAAGAACCCCACAGGGGGCGAGGTGAGCAGTTCTTC. Translating gives CASSQEPHRGRGEQFF.

The chain employs TRBV11-3 and TRBJ1-5, with D maybe TRBD1 (6 bases). With 3 bases removed from V and 2 bases from J, the gap between germline ends came to 8 bases. Germline-derived CDR1 and CDR2 are SGHNT and YENEEA. This CDR3 region has 14 residues. Written as DNA, the CDR3 is TGTGCCAGCAGCTTTCACAGGGGCAATCAGCCCCAGCATTTT. Translating it yields CASSFHRGNQPQHF.

This clone has a single count. The chain combines TRBV7-6 with TRBJ2-5; TRBD2 matches at 12 bases. V was pared by 5 bases and J by 5 bases, with 9 bases of the junction left unmatched. Germline V gives CDR1 SGHVS, CDR2 FNYEAQ. The CDR3 length is 16 residues. In DNA, the CDR3 is TGTGCCAGCAGCCCCGTACTAGCGGGGGGAGAGGAGACCCAGTACTTC. Residues: CASSPVLAGGEETQYF.

On this clone: This CDR3 is also generated by other DNA sequences in the sample. The V gene is TRBV4-1, the J gene TRBJ2-7; D may be TRBD2 (6 bases). This CDR3 region has 16 residues. CDR1 MGHRA and CDR2 YSYEKL come from the germline V gene. The V end lost 4 bases, the J end lost 3 bases, and 19 bases lay between the germline ends. The CDR3 region is CASSPLTRGGNYEQYF. The CDR3 coding sequence is TGCGCCAGCAGCCCTCTGACTCGTGGGGGGAACTACGAGCAGTACTTC.

This chain links TRBV29-1 with TRBJ2-7, with TRBD1 matching 8 bases. The CDR3 has 11 amino acids. Germline CDR1 SQVTM, CDR2 ANQGSEA. J was trimmed by 7 bases and V by 6 bases; bases with no gene match: 5. The CDR3 DNA reads TGCAGCGTACGGACAGGGAGTGAGCAGTACTTC. Its translation: CSVRTGSEQYF.